This T cell receptor beta chain came from a study of beta chain features in type 1 diabetes. A CD45RO/CCR7/CD25/CD127/CD95/CD27 panel sorted naive, central memory, regulatory and stem cell-like memory CD4+ cells. Per the germline V gene, CDR1 is SEHNR and CDR2 is FQNEAQ (reference sequence). The CDR3 runs 14 residues. The V end lost 0 bases, the J end lost 7 bases, and 12 bases lay between the germline ends. Sequenced material consisted of expressed TCRB transcripts (all of the isolated RNA was reverse transcribed). Naive, central memory and regulatory T cell samples averaged approximately 3.5 million immunoSEQ reads each. Generated by immunoSEQ multiplex PCR, the TCRdb table keeps only in-frame clones and is missing some. The sample has 250,000 to 300,000 clones; approximately 24% are singletons. This clone appeared a few times. What it recognizes is unknown. Study-wide results and caveats: Among patients, naive, central memory and Treg TCRB repertoires appeared more similar than among healthy donors. Moderate yet significant TCRB CDR3 shortening was seen in Type 1 diabetes patients in all four CD4+ subsets.

The sequence came from a woman aged 25 to 39 with type 1 diabetes. This chain uses TRBV7-9 with TRBJ1-2, with D unclear. The sample consisted of naive CD4+ T cells from blood. In DNA, the CDR3 is TGTGCCAGCAGCTTAGCGCGGGGTGCGGTTGGCTACACCTTC. It is translated as CASSLARGAVGYTF.